The rows below give T cell receptor beta chains drawn from one sample of a study of response to subunit inactivated influenza vaccine. MiXCR, applied by TCRdb to the RT-PCR reads, yields one record per CDR3 protein. Of some 180,000 distinct CDR3 sequences in the sample, approximately 8.7% were seen once. Source: non-naive T cells sorted from PBMCs, taken on the day of vaccination. The receptors were gathered from a man aged 45-60 years who received an inactivated influenza vaccine. The CDR3 runs from the conserved cysteine through the conserved F or W. D genes are given only for firm matches. Size tells how often a clone was seen (once, few, many) or the class of an expanded clone, and some rows leave it out.

many | TRBJ2-1 | . | TRBV12-3/TRBV12-4 | TGTGCCAGCACCCGTATAGGTGAGCAGTTCTTC | CASTRIGEQFF
many | TRBJ2-3 | . | TRBV6-5 | TGTGCCAGCAGCCACTCTCACTCCACAGATACGCAGTATTTT | CASSHSHSTDTQYF
. | TRBJ2-3 | . | TRBV6-6 | TGTGCCAGCAGTTTCCAGCGCACAGATACGCAGTATTTT | CASSFQRTDTQYF
many | TRBJ2-5 | . | TRBV7-2 | TGTGCCAGCAGCTTTACAGTATTCCAAGAGACCCAGTACTTC | CASSFTVFQETQYF
few | TRBJ2-7 | TRBD2 | TRBV9 | TGTGCCAGCAGCTTTAGCGGGGGAGTATTTGTGGAGCAGTACTTC | CASSFSGGVFVEQYF
. | TRBJ2-3 | TRBD1 | TRBV20-1 | TGCAGTGCTAGATCCATGGACAGGGGGCCGGATACGCAGTATTTT | CSARSMDRGPDTQYF
few | TRBJ2-7 | TRBD1 | TRBV7-2 | TGTGCCAGCAGCCACAGGACAGGGCCGTACGAGCAGTACTTC | CASSHRTGPYEQYF
few | TRBJ2-7 | . | TRBV15 | TGTGCCACCAGCAGAGATCAAGGGTACTACGAGCAGTACTTC | CATSRDQGYYEQYF
few | TRBJ2-3 | . | TRBV11-2 | TGTGCCAGCAACCTAGCAGAGGGCAGGAATACGCAGTATTTT | CASNLAEGRNTQYF
. | TRBJ2-1 | . | TRBV25-1 | TGTGCCAGCAGTGACCCTACGGGGACACTCTACAATGAGCAGTTCTTC | CASSDPTGTLYNEQFF
few | TRBJ1-3 | . | TRBV20-1 | TGCAGTGCCGGAAAATGGGACGGGGTGTGGGGAAACACCATATATTTT | CSAGKWDGVWGNTIYF
. | TRBJ1-5 | . | TRBV20-1 | TGCAGTGCTAGCCCGGAGAAGACAGGTCCGTATAGCAATCAGCCCCAGCATTTT | CSASPEKTGPYSNQPQHF
few | TRBJ1-1 | . | TRBV20-1 | TGCAGTGAGGGGGTCGGGGGCCCGGACACTGAAGCTTTCTTT | CSEGVGGPDTEAFF
. | TRBJ1-5 | . | TRBV15 | TGTGCCACCAGCAGAGATCATCAGCCCCAGCATTTT | CATSRDHQPQHF
. | TRBJ1-4 | TRBD1 | TRBV6-5 | TGTGCCAGCAGTTTAGGACAGGGGGCTTCTAATGAAAAACTGTTTTTT | CASSLGQGASNEKLFF
. | TRBJ1-1 | . | TRBV5-1 | TGCGCCAGCAGCTGGGTAGTTAACACTGAAGCTTTCTTT | CASSWVVNTEAFF
many | TRBJ2-1 | . | TRBV14 | TGTGCCAGCAGCCAAGGCGGGCATACGCGACTCAATGAGCAGTTCTTC | CASSQGGHTRLNEQFF
few | TRBJ2-7 | . | TRBV7-2 | TGTGCCAGCAGCCAGCCCCTACATCCCCAGCAGTACTTC | CASSQPLHPQQYF
. | TRBJ2-5 | TRBD2 | TRBV6-1 | TGTGCCAGCAGTGGGACTAGCGGAGAAGAGACCCAGTACTTC | CASSGTSGEETQYF
. | TRBJ1-4 | . | TRBV18 | TGTGCCAGCTCACGGAGGGGACCGGAGGAAAAACTGTTTTTT | CASSRRGPEEKLFF
few | TRBJ1-4 | . | TRBV28 | TGTGCCAGCAGCAAGTCAAAACTGTTTTTT | CASSKSKLFF
many | TRBJ2-3 | . | TRBV20-1 | TGCAGTGTGGAGGCGCGAATGACTAGCACAGATACGCAGTATTTT | CSVEARMTSTDTQYF
. | TRBJ2-7 | . | TRBV5-1 | TGCGCCAGCAGCTTGAAGGGTCCCACGGGAGAGCAGTACTTC | CASSLKGPTGEQYF
. | TRBJ2-3 | TRBD2 | TRBV7-8 | TGTGCCAGCAGCCTTAGAGGTAGCGGGAGTATAAGGCAGTATTTT | CASSLRGSGSIRQYF
few | TRBJ2-3 | TRBD1 | TRBV7-3 | TGTGCCAGCAGCCAGCGAAGAGGGGGCGGCACAGATACGCAGTATTTT | CASSQRRGGGTDTQYF
few | TRBJ2-1 | . | TRBV20-1 | TGCAGTGCTAGACCGGGACCTCCGGACAATGAGCAGTTCTTC | CSARPGPPDNEQFF
few | TRBJ2-5 | TRBD2 | TRBV5-4 | TGTGCCAGCAGCGTTGGGACTAGCGGTCTGGGAGAGACCCAGTACTTC | CASSVGTSGLGETQYF
. | TRBJ2-1 | . | TRBV7-2 | TGTGCCAGCAGCTTAGGATGGGAGCAGTTCTTC | CASSLGWEQFF
. | TRBJ1-2 | . | TRBV6-1 | TGTGCCAGCAGTGCCGACAGGACCCACTATGGCTACACCTTC | CASSADRTHYGYTF
few | TRBJ2-2 | . | TRBV24-1 | TGTGCCACCAGGATTGGGGGGCTTAAGCCCGGGGAGCTGTTTTTT | CATRIGGLKPGELFF
many | TRBJ2-3 | . | TRBV29-1 | TGCAGCGGGGGAGGTCTGGATACGCAGTATTTT | CSGGGLDTQYF
. | TRBJ1-2 | . | TRBV7-8 | TGTGCCAGCAGCTTAGGGTCCCGGGGTGGCTACACCTTC | CASSLGSRGGYTF
many | TRBJ1-1 | . | TRBV21-1 | TGTGCCAGCAGCAATGGGAGAGGATATGCGAACACTGAAGCTTTCTTT | CASSNGRGYANTEAFF
few | TRBJ2-2 | . | TRBV24-1 | TGTGCCACCAGCAAGCCGGGGAACACCGGGGAGCTGTTTTTT | CATSKPGNTGELFF
few | TRBJ2-7 | TRBD2 | TRBV28 | TGTGCCAGCAGTTTTGAGACTAGCGGGGCCTACGAGCAGTACTTC | CASSFETSGAYEQYF
many | TRBJ2-1 | . | TRBV24-1 | TGTGCCACCAGTGAAGGGTCCCTCTACAATGAGCAGTTCTTC | CATSEGSLYNEQFF
many | TRBJ1-2 | TRBD1 | TRBV28 | TGTGCCAGCAGAAGACAGGGGAACTATGGCTACACCTTC | CASRRQGNYGYTF
few | TRBJ1-1 | . | TRBV6-5 | TGTGCCAGCAGTTACTCAGGCTATAATCTTCGGACCCTCAGACCTGAAGCTTTCTTT | CASSYSGYNLRTLRPEAFF
. | TRBJ2-5 | TRBD2 | TRBV7-9 | TGTGCCAGCAGCTCTCACGGGGGGATCACGGAGACCCAGTACTTC | CASSSHGGITETQYF
many | TRBJ2-7 | . | TRBV4-3 | TGCGCCAGCAGCCAAGACGGCAGGGCCTACGAGCAGTACTTC | CASSQDGRAYEQYF
. | TRBJ2-5 | TRBD1 | TRBV5-6 | TGTGCCAGCAGCCTCCCGACCCAGACAGGGATGGAGACCCAGTACTTC | CASSLPTQTGMETQYF
many | TRBJ2-7 | . | TRBV7-2 | TGTGCCAGCAGCAGCGACTCGATCCCTTCCTACGAGCAGTACTTC | CASSSDSIPSYEQYF
few | TRBJ2-2 | . | TRBV20-1 | TGCAGTGCTAGAGTGCCCGGACGGGGGGCTGGCACCGGGGAGCTGTTTTTT | CSARVPGRGAGTGELFF